This T cell receptor (beta chain) was captured by sequencing in a study of radiation and T cells in renal cell carcinoma (dated by TCRdb to about 2020). With regard to the full study: Samples came from a clinical trial, in which primary renal cell carcinomas received 15 Gy stereotactic body radiation therapy followed by nephrectomy 4 weeks later. TCR beta sequencing covered over 50 samples in total, comprising around 26 tumors and approximately 27 peripheral blood samples. Across all 50 or so samples, 3.5 million to 4.5 million unique CDR3 nucleotide sequences encoding about 2.4 million unique CDR3 amino acid sequences were identified.

The immunoSEQ kit was used, according to the manufacturer's recommendations, to generate TCR beta libraries from genomic DNA. To prepare libraries, a first multiplex PCR with proprietary primers was run, followed by a second PCR that added unique barcodes, and a bead cleanup was done after each round. A positive control reaction and a negative control reaction, both provided in the kit, were run with every batch of samples. The final libraries underwent checking on an Agilent 4200 TapeStation D1000 ScreenTape, volumetric pooling, and quantification by qPCR. An Illumina NextSeq500 fitted with a MidOutput 150-cycle cartridge performed the sequencing, running 156 Read1 cycles and 15 Index1 cycles with the kit's custom primers. The pooled library was loaded at 0.8 to 1 pM, and about 20% PhiX control was spiked in. For the original study's pipeline: Vendor-processed data were analyzed in R, with a clonotype defined as all T cells sharing the same CDR3 nucleotide sequence. For clone abundance analyses, frequencies were normalized to the 10,000 most abundant clones in each sample. Before analysis, public T cell clones were removed, and these numbered fewer than five per sample on average. A difference in abundance of at least 32-fold between compartments was used to define tumor-enriched and baseline blood-enriched clonotypes. A beta-binomial differential abundance model was used to identify clonotypes that were expanded or contracted between blood time points. Tumor-blood repertoire similarity was measured with the Baroni-Urbani and Buser coefficient, and groups were compared using two-tailed Wilcoxon tests in R. The source is immuneACCESS, and TCRdb retained only in-frame sequences with V and J called. Part of the clones is not carried over; for the studies checked, unresolved V genes explain less than half of this, and the remainder is unexplained. For V, J and clone size, that table is used; D and trimming come from the DNA. The sample includes about 150,000 clones, with about nine tenths observed a single time. The ten largest clones take up roughly 13% of the sample.

Study-wide findings and limitations: Because the trial had a single-armed design, the trial could not examine how radiation dose or scheduling affected the TCR repertoire. Because no pretreatment tumor biopsies were available, whether clonotypes were present in the tumor at baseline could not be determined. Tracking of blood repertoire dynamics stopped at less than five weeks after treatment, with no follow-up past that point. In blood, the top tumor clonotypes increased from baseline to 2 weeks after radiation and then shrank by 4 weeks, which suggests a temporary expansion of tumor-resident clones.

A note on this clone: This receptor's antigen is unknown. No base-level quality is on record; no much larger clone is a single base apart.

The time point label, read with the paper, signifies: blood 2 weeks post-SBRT. Reading the label with the study, this specimen's treatment or condition is: 15 Gy SBRT to primary tumor, nephrectomy 4 weeks later. To track tumor-enriched clonotypes, serial peripheral blood was sampled from radiation-treated patients at baseline and at 2 weeks and 4 weeks after SBRT. All patients had renal cell carcinoma with clear cell pathology. Genomic DNA for TCR sequencing was prepared using the QIAamp DNA Blood Mini Kit (Qiagen). Only samples passing all quality control checks were included in the analyses. Sequencing was performed on blood, taken from a patient whose treatment included radiotherapy and nephrectomy. This sequence was found in a woman between 45 and 60 years old with renal cell carcinoma.

The CDR3 corresponds to CSVYPPYRTSGGTDTQYF. The DNA is as follows: TGCAGCGTTTACCCCCCCTATAGGACTAGCGGGGGCACAGATACGCAGTATTTT. The chain couples TRBV29-1 to TRBJ2-3; the junction holds 12 bases that match TRBD2. Including the terminal cysteine and phenylalanine, the CDR3 comprises 18 residues. Only CDR3 DNA remains: 54 bases, in frame from the first base. V trim: 5 bases; J trim: 1 base; unmatched bases: 13. CDR1 and CDR2 (SQVTM, ANQGSEA) derive from the germline V gene.